This T cell receptor (beta chain) was profiled in a study of cytomegalovirus exposure and HLA in healthy donors. Generated by immunoSEQ multiplex PCR, the TCRdb table keeps only in-frame clones and is missing some. The sample yields around 150,000 clones, approximately 84% seen once. The CDR3 loop spans 13 amino acids. Deletions cut 5 bases from V and 7 bases from J, with 15 bases between. Germline-derived CDR1 and CDR2 are SGHDT and YYEEEE. Points from the study as a whole: Cytomegalovirus association was listed for 164 TCR beta chains. First-cohort TCR clusters tended to co-occur in the roughly 130 validation repertoires, a later analysis found.

On this clone: Its antigen is unidentified.

V and J are TRBV5-6 and TRBJ1-1; D gene ambiguous. The sequenced sample was PBMCs. The TCR sequence derives from a man aged 30 to 45 in good health and CMV-seropositive. CDR3 sequence (DNA): TGTGCCAGCAGTCGCAGGTCCCTAAGTGAAGCTTTCTTT. Translation: CASSRRSLSEAFF.